The 20 T cell receptor gamma chains below come from one sample, sequenced in a study of γδ T cells in repeated Plasmodium falciparum infection. TCRdb re-called the multiplex PCR reads using CATT. The sample lists about 30,000 gamma-chain clones; 1.4% were seen once. Bulk repertoires came from Vgamma9/Vdelta2+ or Vdelta2-negative gammadelta T cells flow-sorted from PBMC. The sample taken for sequencing was gamma-delta T cells from blood. All receptors come from a pool of human donors (malaria-infected and uninfected, not separated).

As regards this clone: A far larger clone is only one base removed, so a read error is likely. The sample carries other DNA sequences with the same CDR3. This rearrangement joins TRGV9 to TRGJ1 or TRGJ2. TCRdb is silent on the J gene; assignment here came from matching the DNA to germline. The V gene end was trimmed by 3 bases and the J gene end by 6 bases; junction bases not matched to a gene: 8. The germline CDR1 and CDR2 sequences are GITISATS and ISYDGTV (reference sequence). The CDR3 covers 13 residues. Here the CDR3 reads CALWESSGYKKLF. Here the CDR3 DNA reads TGTGCCTTGTGGGAGTCCAGTGGTTATAAGAAACTCTTT.

There are a few counts of this clone. A far larger clone is a single base away, which makes a read error likely. At the DNA level, this CDR3 is encoded by other sequences in the same sample as well. The CDR3: CALWDSTGGKRKLF. In nucleotides, the CDR3 is TGTGCCTTGTGGGACTCCACGGGGGGTAAGCGAAAACTCTTT. The J gene is uncalled and the V gene is TRGV9. This CDR3 contains 14 residues. Germline-derived CDR1 and CDR2 are GITISATS and ISYDGTV (reference sequence).

This clone was seen a single time. A read error is likely here: a far larger clone is one base away. No DNA is shown, since the ends of the CDR3 on it are uncertain; the CDR3 is the one TCRdb lists. The sample has other DNA sequences that encode this CDR3 too. The J gene is uncalled and the V gene is TRGV2. The CDR3 spans 31 amino acids, including both terminal residues. CDR1 is EGSNGY, CDR2 YDSYNSKV, per germline. CDR3 in amino acids: CATWDGFIIRNSLAVEQHWLSQVSIGRIQHF.

Regarding this clone: A read error likely explains why the TCRdb protein, taken from a much larger clone, differs from this DNA's translation at residue 6; the protein shown is translated from the DNA. This rearrangement joins TRGV9 to TRGJ1 or TRGJ2. The J gene, not given by TCRdb, was assigned here from a germline match of the nucleotide sequence. Germline-derived CDR1 and CDR2 are GITISATS and ISYDGTV (reference sequence). This CDR3 comprises 13 residues. V was pared by 3 bases and J by 7 bases, with 9 bases of the junction left unmatched. The CDR3 DNA reads as TGTGCCTTGTGGGAGCTACCGAAATATAAGAAACTCTTT. Translated: CALWELPKYKKLF.

By share, this clone counts as medium-sized. Additional DNA sequences in this sample encode the identical CDR3. The chain employs TRGV9 and TRGJP. V was pared by 4 bases and J by 4 bases, with 4 bases of the junction left unmatched. The CDR3 has 16 amino acids. In germline, CDR1 is GITISATS, CDR2 ISYDGTV (reference sequence). CDR3 residues: CALWDGQELGKKIKVF. CDR3 DNA: TGTGCCTTGTGGGACGGTCAAGAGTTGGGCAAAAAAATCAAGGTATTT.

Turning to this clone: A much larger clone differs from this one at a single base, so this may be a read error. The gene calls are TRGV2 and TRGJ1 or TRGJ2. V trimming: 0 bases; J trimming: 7 bases; junction bases outside the gene matches: 6. Germline CDR1 EGSNGY, CDR2 YDSYNSKV. The length of the CDR3 is 13 residues. CDR3 nucleotide sequence: TGTGCCACCTGGGACGGGGGGCGGTATAAGAAACTCTTT. The encoded protein is CATWDGGRYKKLF.

As to this clone: TCRdb's protein for this DNA is that of a much larger clone and differs from the translation at residue 18, likely a read error; the protein shown is the DNA translation. TRGV9 is the V gene, and the J gene was not called. CDR3 length: 20 residues. In germline, CDR1 is GITISATS, CDR2 ISYDGTV (reference sequence). This CDR3 reads CALWDNHPYSQELGKKIEVF. CDR3 DNA: TGTGCCTTGTGGGATAATCACCCCTACTCGCAAGAGTTGGGCAAAAAAATCGAGGTATTT.

This clone was detected a few times. Given a far larger clone just one base away, this is likely a sequencing read error. The sample holds other DNA sequences that translate to the same CDR3. The chain combines TRGV2 with TRGJ1 or TRGJ2. TCRdb lists no J gene, so it was determined here by aligning the DNA to germline. CDR1 is EGSNGY, CDR2 YDSYNSKV, per germline. CDR3 length: 13 amino acids. CDR3 DNA: TGTGCTACCTGGGACGGTACTTATTATAAGAAACTCTTT. It codes for CATWDGTYYKKLF.

Many counts were recorded for this clone. TCRdb lists the protein of a much larger clone for this DNA, which differs at residue 5, so this is likely a read error; the protein given here is translated from the DNA itself. The V gene is TRGV9, the J gene TRGJ1 or TRGJ2. The J gene is absent in TCRdb and was assigned here via DNA matching to germline. The germline V gene has CDR1 GITISATS and CDR2 ISYDGTV (reference sequence). The CDR3 contains 15 residues. The DNA for the CDR3 is TGTGCCTTGTGGGGGGTGGCAACCCCAACTAACGAGAAACTCTTT. It translates to CALWGVATPTNEKLF.

On this clone: A read error likely explains this, since a far larger clone differs by one base. The sample holds other DNA sequences that translate to the same CDR3. The J gene went uncalled, whereas the V gene is TRGV5. This CDR3 region has 14 residues. Germline V lookup: CDR1 VINAFY, CDR2 YDVSNSKD. For the CDR3, the DNA is TGTGCCACCTGGGACAGGCCGTTACGTTATAAGAAGCTCTTT. This translates into CATWDRPLRYKKLF.

This clone was recorded at least ten times. A far larger clone is a single base away, which makes a read error likely. The same CDR3 can be traced to other DNA sequences in this sample. The chain employs TRGV9 and TRGJ1 or TRGJ2. The J gene, missing from TCRdb, was assigned here through DNA to germline matching. This CDR3 region has 13 residues. From germline, CDR1 is GITISATS and CDR2 ISYDGTV (reference sequence). CDR3 DNA sequence: TGTGCCTTGTGGGAAGCTTGTTATTACAAGAAACTCTTT. Residues: CALWEACYYKKLF.

This clone turned up a few times. A far larger clone is only one base removed, so a read error is likely. The sample carries other DNA sequences with the same CDR3. The chain recombines TRGV9 with TRGJP. No J gene is reported in TCRdb; it was inferred here by comparing the DNA with germline. The CDR3 has 18 amino acids. CDR1 is GITISATS, CDR2 ISYDGTV, per germline (reference sequence). J gave up 5 bases and V 4 bases, and 11 bases lay outside the gene matches. This CDR3 reads CALWEVQAEELGKKIKVF. In DNA, the CDR3 is TGTGCCTTGTGGGAAGTGCAAGCCGAAGAGTTGGGCAAAAAAATCAAGGTATTT.

The sample holds many counts of this clone. The translation of this DNA and the TCRdb protein of a much larger clone differ at residue 4, probably owing to a read error; the protein shown here is translated from the DNA. Other DNA sequences in this sample translate to the same CDR3. This rearrangement joins TRGV9 to TRGJ1 or TRGJ2. Matching the DNA to germline supplied the J gene, which TCRdb does not give. The length of the CDR3 is 14 residues. Germline lookup yields CDR1 GITISATS and CDR2 ISYDGTV (reference sequence). The CDR3 sequence is CALREKTLYYKKLF. CDR3 sequence (DNA): TGTGCCTTGCGGGAGAAGACCCTTTATTATAAGAAACTCTTT.

At least ten counts were recorded for this clone. This likely reflects a read error, since a far larger clone is one base away. The sample holds other DNA sequences that translate to the same CDR3. This chain links TRGV9 with TRGJP2. CDR1 and CDR2 (germline): GITISATS, ISYDGTV (reference sequence). The CDR3 has 16 amino acids. CDR3 DNA sequence: TGTGCTTTGTGGGAGGTGGTTGGGGGTAGTGATTGGATCAAGACGTTT. It translates to CALWEVVGGSDWIKTF.

Comment on this clone: TCRdb attributes to this sequence the protein of a much larger clone, which differs from the DNA translation at residue 4; a read error is likely, and the protein displayed is translated from the DNA. This chain joins TRGV9 and TRGJ1 or TRGJ2. TCRdb is silent on the J gene; assignment here came from matching the DNA to germline. There are 13 residues in the CDR3. Germline values: CDR1 GITISATS, CDR2 ISYDGTV (reference sequence). The CDR3 nucleotides read TGTGCCTTGCGGGAGGTTATCCCCCTTGAGAAACTCTTT. It yields the protein CALREVIPLEKLF.

Remarks on this clone: This DNA's translation differs at residue 9 from TCRdb's protein, which comes from a much larger clone; a read error is likely, and the protein shown is translated from the DNA. The CDR3 region is CALWEACYHKKLF. The CDR3 DNA is TGTGCCTTGTGGGAAGCTTGTTATCATAAGAAACTCTTT. This chain links TRGV9 with TRGJ1 or TRGJ2. The J gene comes from matching the DNA to germline here; TCRdb lacks it. CDR3 length equals 13 residues. In germline, CDR1 is GITISATS, CDR2 ISYDGTV (reference sequence).

Remarks on this clone: A read error likely explains this, since a far larger clone differs by one base. V gene TRGV4 combines with J gene TRGJ1 or TRGJ2. Germline values: CDR1 EGSTGY, CDR2 YDSYTSSV. The CDR3 covers 11 residues. CDR3 sequence: CAVRYYYKKLF. CDR3 nucleotide sequence: TGTGCCGTCCGTTATTATTACAAGAAACTCTTT.

Concerning this clone itself: The protein TCRdb gives is from a much larger clone and does not agree with this DNA's translation at residue 7, likely a read error; the protein shown here comes from the DNA. At the DNA level, this CDR3 is encoded by other sequences in the same sample as well. This CDR3 reads CATWDGPRYKKLF. In nucleotides, the CDR3 is TGTGCCACCTGGGACGGGCCACGATATAAGAAACTCTTT. The chain joins TRGV2 to TRGJ1 or TRGJ2. CDR1 and CDR2 from the germline V gene are EGSNGY and YDSYNSKV. The J segment lost 7 bases and the V segment lost 0 bases, leaving 6 bases of the junction unmatched. The CDR3 contains 13 residues.

Details on this clone: A far bigger clonotype differs at one base, so this is likely a read error. Other DNA sequences within the sample encode an identical CDR3. This chain links TRGV9 with TRGJP. TCRdb leaves out the J gene; it was filled in here by matching the DNA to germline. The CDR3 is 17 amino acids. CDR1 is GITISATS, CDR2 ISYDGTV, per germline (reference sequence). The CDR3 sequence is CALWEVTTEMGKKIKVF. The CDR3 DNA follows: TGCGCCTTGTGGGAGGTGACAACGGAGATGGGCAAAAAAATCAAGGTATTT.

This clone is categorized as medium-sized. V and J are TRGV3 and TRGJ1 or TRGJ2. This CDR3 has 13 residues. The germline CDR1 and CDR2 sequences are VTNTFY and YDVSTARD (reference sequence). Germline trimming cut 3 bases from V and 4 bases from J; bases unmatched to any gene: 6. CDR3 sequence (DNA): TGTGCCACCTGGGACTCCCCCTATTATAAGAAACTCTTT. Its protein is CATWDSPYYKKLF.